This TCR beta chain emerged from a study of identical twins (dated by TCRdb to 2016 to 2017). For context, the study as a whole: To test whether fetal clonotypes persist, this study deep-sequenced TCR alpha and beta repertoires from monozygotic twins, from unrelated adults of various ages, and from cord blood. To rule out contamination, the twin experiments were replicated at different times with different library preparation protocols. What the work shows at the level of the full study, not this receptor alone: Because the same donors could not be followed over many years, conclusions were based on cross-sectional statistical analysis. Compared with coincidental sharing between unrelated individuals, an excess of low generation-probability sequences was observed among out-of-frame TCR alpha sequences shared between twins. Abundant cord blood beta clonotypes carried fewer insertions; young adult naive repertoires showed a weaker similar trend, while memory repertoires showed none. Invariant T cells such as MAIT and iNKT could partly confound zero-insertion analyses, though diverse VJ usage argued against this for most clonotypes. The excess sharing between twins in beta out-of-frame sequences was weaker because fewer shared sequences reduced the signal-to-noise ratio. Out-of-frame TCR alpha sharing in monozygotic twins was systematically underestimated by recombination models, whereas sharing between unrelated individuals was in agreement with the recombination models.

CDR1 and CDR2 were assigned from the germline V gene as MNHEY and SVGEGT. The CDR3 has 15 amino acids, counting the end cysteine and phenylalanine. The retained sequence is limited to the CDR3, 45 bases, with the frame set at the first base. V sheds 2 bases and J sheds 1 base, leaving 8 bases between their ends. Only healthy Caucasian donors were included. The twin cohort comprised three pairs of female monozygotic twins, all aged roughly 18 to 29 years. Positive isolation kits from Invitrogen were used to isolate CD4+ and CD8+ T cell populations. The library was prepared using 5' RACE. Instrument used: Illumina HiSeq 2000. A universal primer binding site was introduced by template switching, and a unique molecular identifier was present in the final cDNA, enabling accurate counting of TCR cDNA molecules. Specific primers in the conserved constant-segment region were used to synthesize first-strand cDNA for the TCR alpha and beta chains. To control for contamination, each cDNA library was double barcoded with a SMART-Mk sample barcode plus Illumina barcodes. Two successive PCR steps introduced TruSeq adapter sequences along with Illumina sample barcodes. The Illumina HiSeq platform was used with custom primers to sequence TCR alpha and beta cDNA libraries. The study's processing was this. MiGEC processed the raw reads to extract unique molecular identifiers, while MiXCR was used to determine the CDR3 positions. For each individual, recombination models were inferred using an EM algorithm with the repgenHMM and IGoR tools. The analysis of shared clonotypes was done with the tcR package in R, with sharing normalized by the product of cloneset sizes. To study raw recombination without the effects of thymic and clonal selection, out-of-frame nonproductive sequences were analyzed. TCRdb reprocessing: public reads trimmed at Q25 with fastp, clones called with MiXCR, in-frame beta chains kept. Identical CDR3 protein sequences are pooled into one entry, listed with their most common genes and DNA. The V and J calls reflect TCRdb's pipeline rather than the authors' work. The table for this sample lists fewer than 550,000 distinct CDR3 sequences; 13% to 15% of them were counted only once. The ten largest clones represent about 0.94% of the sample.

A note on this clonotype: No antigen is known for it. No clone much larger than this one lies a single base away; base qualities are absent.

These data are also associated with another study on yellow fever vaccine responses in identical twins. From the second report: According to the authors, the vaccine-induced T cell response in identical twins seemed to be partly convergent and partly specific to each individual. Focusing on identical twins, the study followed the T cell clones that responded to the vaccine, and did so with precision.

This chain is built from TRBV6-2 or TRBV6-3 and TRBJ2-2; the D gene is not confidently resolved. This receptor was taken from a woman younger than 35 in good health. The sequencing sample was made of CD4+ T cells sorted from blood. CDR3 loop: CASSYPGRNTGELFF. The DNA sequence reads TGTGCCAGCAGTTACCCAGGACGGAACACCGGGGAGCTGTTTTTT.